This is a list of T cell receptor beta chains from one sample in a study of blood T cell repertoires in COVID-19. The data were produced by immunoSEQ multiplex PCR, yet TCRdb's version contains in-frame clones alone and is incomplete. This sample carries under 500,000 clones, 80% to 90% of them seen once, and the ten largest clones take approximately 1.2%. Sequenced input: PBMCs or T cells enriched from blood (not recorded which). The source is a man between 25 and 39 years old who had recovered from COVID-19. Both conserved end residues are trimmed from each CDR3. D genes are given only for firm matches. Size is stated for part of the rows, as once, few or many counts, or as a class when the clone is expanded.

12	.	TRBV7-2	.	TRBJ2-5	ASRRPGLGETQY
11	.	TRBV12-3/TRBV12-4	.	TRBJ1-5	ASSANSNQPQH
13	.	TRBV19	.	TRBJ1-1	ASSAGRGRNTEAF
12	TRBD2	TRBV28	once	TRBJ2-5	ASRPAGGMKTQY
12	.	TRBV7-9	.	TRBJ1-2	ASSPQPGQSGYT
14	.	TRBV7-9	few	TRBJ2-1	ASSLVVGLAYNEQF
17	.	TRBV30	.	TRBJ2-6	AWRVAFGQPFSGANVLT
12	.	TRBV10-1	.	TRBJ2-3	ASSELASPDTQY
13	TRBD1	TRBV5-1	.	TRBJ1-2	ASSLSQGAGIGYT
15	TRBD2	TRBV28	.	TRBJ2-7	ASSNRPGTRVWHEQY
13	.	TRBV5-1	few	TRBJ1-3	ASSPPQGTGNTIY
13	TRBD1	TRBV2	.	TRBJ2-5	ASSEGQGSQETQY
13	TRBD1	TRBV28	.	TRBJ1-1	ASTLSRTGYTEAF
12	.	TRBV5-1	.	TRBJ2-5	ASSPGTPKETQY
11	.	TRBV11-3	.	TRBJ1-1	ASSLRWNTEAF
15	.	TRBV12-5	.	TRBJ2-5	ASGLGATRLDQETQY
10	.	TRBV14	.	TRBJ2-5	ASSQSLETQY
11	.	TRBV19	.	TRBJ2-1	ASTREDYNEQF
13	TRBD2	TRBV3-1/TRBV3-2	.	TRBJ2-1	ASSRPGLVFDEQF
15	TRBD2	TRBV7-2	once	TRBJ2-1	ASSAGTSGSSYNEQF
13	.	TRBV10-3	.	TRBJ2-7	AISEYGQGSYEQY
15	.	TRBV5-4	.	TRBJ2-3	ASSLQGSGAPGDTQY
17	TRBD2	TRBV6-6	.	TRBJ2-3	ASSPGLAGGGGSTDTQY
10	.	TRBV7-9	.	TRBJ2-7	ASSLVGVEQY
10	.	TRBV21-1	.	TRBJ2-5	ASPPGEETQY
12	TRBD1	TRBV7-9	.	TRBJ2-7	ASSLGTGIYEQY
12	.	TRBV7-8	.	TRBJ1-6	ASSPFRVNSPLH
12	.	TRBV3-1/TRBV3-2	once	TRBJ1-1	ASSQVGGVVEAF
10	.	TRBV7-9	.	TRBJ1-5	ASSFQGTPQH
12	.	TRBV19	.	TRBJ1-2	ASSIRQGNYGYT
11	.	TRBV25-1	.	TRBJ1-2	ASRETENYGYT
12	TRBD2	TRBV30	.	TRBJ2-5	AWSSSGRAATQY
13	TRBD2	TRBV28	few	TRBJ2-7	ASQGGASGIYEQY
12	.	TRBV27	few	TRBJ2-1	ASSFESPRGEQF
13	.	TRBV9	.	TRBJ2-2	ASSVVTANTGELF
13	.	TRBV2	once	TRBJ1-2	ASSEASGTTYGYT
13	TRBD1	TRBV2	.	TRBJ2-7	ASDDRDRASYEQY
15	TRBD1	TRBV27	.	TRBJ2-7	ASSLRDRGKTSYEQY
9	.	TRBV14	.	TRBJ2-5	ASSPGGTQY
14	TRBD1	TRBV27	.	TRBJ1-1	ASAPPGTGLLTEAF
13	.	TRBV7-9	.	TRBJ1-1	ASSSPEAPDTEAF
14	TRBD1	TRBV28	.	TRBJ1-5	ATTRAPGTGNQPQH
14	.	TRBV19	.	TRBJ2-5	ASSNTARDYQETQY
10	TRBD1	TRBV29-1	.	TRBJ2-5	SVQGARETQY
12	TRBD1	TRBV7-2	.	TRBJ1-4	ASSSDREFEKLF
14	TRBD2	TRBV27	.	TRBJ2-3	ASSSPGTSYTDTQY
11	.	TRBV6-5	.	TRBJ1-2	ASSLPGSYGYT
16	TRBD2	TRBV11-3	.	TRBJ2-2	ASSLGTSGSLTAGELF
12	TRBD1	TRBV11-1	.	TRBJ2-3	ASSFDRGADTQY
10	TRBD1	TRBV7-9	.	TRBJ2-5	ASQGASKTQY
14	.	TRBV5-1	.	TRBJ1-2	ASSLGGSTDLYGYT
12	TRBD1	TRBV19	.	TRBJ2-2	ASSQDRVSGELF
13	.	TRBV5-4	.	TRBJ2-1	ASSTQRGIYNEQF
15	TRBD1	TRBV30	.	TRBJ2-1	AWSETPRGNPYNEQF
11	.	TRBV7-9	.	TRBJ1-1	ASNPGGFTEAF
13	.	TRBV24-1	.	TRBJ1-2	ARPHLHRAWYGYT
15	TRBD1	TRBV5-6	once	TRBJ2-2	ASSQRLFRGSAGELF
17	TRBD2	TRBV4-1	.	TRBJ2-3	ASSPLPGGAGRFTDTQY